This paragraph covers one T cell receptor (beta chain) sequence. The antigen is not known. These data are taken from a study of T cell responses to AZD1222 COVID-19 vaccine. Findings of the study overall: Elevations in Spike-specific TCR breadth and depth followed administration of two AZD1222 doses.

The protocol was immunoSEQ multiplex PCR, while the TCRdb copy is restricted to in-frame clones and leaves out a portion. The data contain 250,000 to 300,000 clones, 90% to 95% of them singletons. Germline V gene data show CDR1 as KGHSH and CDR2 as LQKENI. The CDR3 covers 12 residues. Trimming removed 0 bases at V and 5 bases at J, with 3 bases between. The source material was peripheral blood, sampled 28 days after the second AZD1222 dose. V is TRBV18 and J is TRBJ2-3, with D hard to call. The TCR was taken from an adult who received the AZD1222 COVID-19 vaccine. This CDR3 reads CASSPPGDTQYF. In DNA form, the CDR3 reads TGTGCCAGCTCACCACCGGGAGATACGCAGTATTTT.